This is a list of T cell receptor beta chains from one sample in a study of blood T cell repertoires in COVID-19. TCRdb's table, derived via immunoSEQ multiplex PCR, lists solely in-frame clones and lacks some. This repertoire shows 200,000 to 250,000 clones, about 85% found once; its top ten account for over 0.95%. The specimen sequenced was peripheral blood. The receptors derive from a man aged 35 to 55 with acute or convalescent COVID-19. The CDR3 runs from the conserved cysteine through the conserved F or W. A D gene is named only where the DNA matches it firmly. Clone size, where shown, is once, few, many, or a class for clones that have expanded.

TRBV28	.	.	TRBJ2-5	14	CASSQTGMRETQYF	TGTGCCAGCAGCCAAACAGGGATGCGAGAGACCCAGTACTTC
TRBV3-1/TRBV3-2	.	.	TRBJ2-1	15	CASSLTGSSYNEQFF	TGTGCCAGCAGCCTCACGGGGAGCTCCTACAATGAGCAGTTCTTC
TRBV15	.	.	TRBJ2-1	15	CATSRARNSYNEQFF	TGTGCCACCAGCAGAGCGCGCAACTCCTACAATGAGCAGTTCTTC
TRBV7-2	.	.	TRBJ1-6	15	CASSLVGTTDSPLHF	TGTGCCAGCAGCTTAGTGGGGACAACAGATTCACCCCTCCACTTT
TRBV2	.	.	TRBJ1-2	13	CASPIPGNYGYTF	TGTGCCAGCCCCATTCCGGGGAACTATGGCTACACCTTC
TRBV11-3	.	.	TRBJ1-1	15	CASSFGGAGSTEAFF	TGTGCCAGCAGTTTCGGGGGGGCAGGGTCCACTGAAGCTTTCTTT
TRBV5-6	.	.	TRBJ1-2	12	CASSLSGFGYTF	TGTGCCAGCAGCTTATCAGGGTTTGGCTACACCTTC
TRBV13	TRBD2	.	TRBJ2-7	16	CASSLESSGGEYEQYF	TGTGCCAGCAGCTTAGAATCGAGCGGGGGGGAATACGAGCAGTACTTC
TRBV29-1	.	.	TRBJ1-6	11	CSVYVRGTLHF	TGCAGCGTATATGTCAGGGGTACTCTCCACTTT
TRBV19	.	.	TRBJ2-1	16	CATHPRGLNSYNEQFF	TGTGCCACCCATCCCCGGGGACTGAACTCCTACAATGAGCAGTTCTTC
TRBV7-9	.	.	TRBJ2-3	14	CASSLSVSTDTQYF	TGTGCCAGCAGCTTGTCAGTGAGCACAGATACGCAGTATTTT
TRBV4-3	.	.	TRBJ1-1	18	CASDTQISRVPSNTEAFF	TGCGCCAGCGACACCCAGATAAGCAGGGTTCCCTCGAACACTGAAGCTTTCTTT
TRBV7-2	TRBD2	few	TRBJ2-3	18	CASSLDGTSGGHTDTQYF	TGTGCCAGCAGCTTAGACGGGACTAGCGGGGGGCACACAGATACGCAGTATTTT
TRBV7-2	.	.	TRBJ1-1	13	CASSLTRGPEAFF	TGTGCCAGCAGCTTAACCAGGGGACCTGAAGCTTTCTTT